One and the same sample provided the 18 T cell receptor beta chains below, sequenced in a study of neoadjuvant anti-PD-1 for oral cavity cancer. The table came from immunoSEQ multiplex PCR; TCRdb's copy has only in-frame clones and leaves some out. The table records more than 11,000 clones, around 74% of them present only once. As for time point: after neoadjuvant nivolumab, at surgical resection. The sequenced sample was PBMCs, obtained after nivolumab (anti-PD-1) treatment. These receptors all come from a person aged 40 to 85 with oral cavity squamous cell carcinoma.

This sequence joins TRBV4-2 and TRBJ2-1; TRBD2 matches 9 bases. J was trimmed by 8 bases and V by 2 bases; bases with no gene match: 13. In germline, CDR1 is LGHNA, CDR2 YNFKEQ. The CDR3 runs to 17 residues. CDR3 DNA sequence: TGTGCCAGCAGCCAAAGGGACACGGGACTAGCAGTTGATGAGCAGTTCTTC. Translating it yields CASSQRDTGLAVDEQFF.

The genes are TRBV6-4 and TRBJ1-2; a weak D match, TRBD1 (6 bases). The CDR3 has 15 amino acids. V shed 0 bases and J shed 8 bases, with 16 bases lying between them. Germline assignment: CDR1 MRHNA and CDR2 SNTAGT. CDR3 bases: TGTGCCAGCAGTGACTCGAGTATGGGGGCGAGAGGCTACACCTTC. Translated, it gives CASSDSSMGARGYTF.

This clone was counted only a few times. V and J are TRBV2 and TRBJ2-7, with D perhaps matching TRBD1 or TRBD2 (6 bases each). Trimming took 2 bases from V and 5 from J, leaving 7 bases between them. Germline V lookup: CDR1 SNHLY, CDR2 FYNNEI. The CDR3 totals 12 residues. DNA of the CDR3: TGTGCCAGCAGTGAAAGGGGGGACGAGCAGTACTTC. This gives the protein CASSERGDEQYF.

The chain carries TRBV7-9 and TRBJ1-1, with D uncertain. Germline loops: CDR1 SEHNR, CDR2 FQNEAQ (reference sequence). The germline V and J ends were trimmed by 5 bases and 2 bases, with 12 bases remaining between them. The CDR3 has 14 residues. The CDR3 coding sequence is TGTGCCAGCAGCCCGATGACCGTTAACACTGAAGCTTTCTTT. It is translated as CASSPMTVNTEAFF. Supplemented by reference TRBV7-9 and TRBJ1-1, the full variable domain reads DTGVSQNPRHKITKRGQNVTFRCDPISEHNRLYWYRQTLGQGPEFLTYFQNEAQLEKSRLLSDRFSAERPKGSFSTLEIQRTEQGDSAMYLCASSPMTVNTEAFFGQGTRLTVV.

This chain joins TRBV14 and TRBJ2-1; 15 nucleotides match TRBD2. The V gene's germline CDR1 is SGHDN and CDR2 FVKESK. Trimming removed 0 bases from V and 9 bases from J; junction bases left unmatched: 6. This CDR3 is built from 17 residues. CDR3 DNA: TGTGCCAGCAGCCAAGATCCCGGACTAGCGGGAGGGTTTGAGCAGTTCTTC. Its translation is CASSQDPGLAGGFEQFF.

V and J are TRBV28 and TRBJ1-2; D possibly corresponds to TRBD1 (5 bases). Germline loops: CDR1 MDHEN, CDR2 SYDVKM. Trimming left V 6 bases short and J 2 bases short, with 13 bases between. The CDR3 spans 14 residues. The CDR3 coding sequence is TGTGCCAGCAGGTGGGGCAGGACGAACTATGGCTACACCTTC. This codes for CASRWGRTNYGYTF.

CDR3 coding DNA: TGCAGTGCTAGTTGGCCAGATACGCAGTATTTT. The encoded protein is CSASWPDTQYF. This chain uses TRBV20-1 with TRBJ2-3, with D hard to call. CDR3 length equals 11 residues. V lost 3 bases and J lost 4, with 5 bases in between. Germline values: CDR1 DFQATT, CDR2 SNEGSKA (reference sequence).

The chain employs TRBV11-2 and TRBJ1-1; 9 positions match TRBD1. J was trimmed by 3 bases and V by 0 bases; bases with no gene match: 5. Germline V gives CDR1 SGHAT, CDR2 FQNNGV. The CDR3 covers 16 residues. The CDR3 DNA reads TGTGCCAGCAGCTTAGACAACAGGGGGCTGGACACTGAAGCTTTCTTT. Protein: CASSLDNRGLDTEAFF.

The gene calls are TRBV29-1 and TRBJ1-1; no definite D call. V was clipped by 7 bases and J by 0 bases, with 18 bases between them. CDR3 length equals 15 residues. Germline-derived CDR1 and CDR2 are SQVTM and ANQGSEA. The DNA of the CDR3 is TGCAGCGGAGTTCGCCCGGCGGGAGTGAACACTGAAGCTTTCTTT. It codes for CSGVRPAGVNTEAFF.

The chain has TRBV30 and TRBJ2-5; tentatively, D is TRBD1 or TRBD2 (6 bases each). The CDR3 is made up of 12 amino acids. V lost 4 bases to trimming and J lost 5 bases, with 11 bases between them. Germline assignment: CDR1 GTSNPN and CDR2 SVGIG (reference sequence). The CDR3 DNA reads TGTGCCTGGAACGGGGGCCTCGAGACCCAGTACTTC. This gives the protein CAWNGGLETQYF.

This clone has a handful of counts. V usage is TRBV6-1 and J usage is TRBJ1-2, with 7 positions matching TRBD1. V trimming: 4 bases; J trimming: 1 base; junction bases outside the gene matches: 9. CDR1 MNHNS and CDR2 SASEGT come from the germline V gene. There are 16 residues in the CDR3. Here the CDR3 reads CASSGTGPPLNYGYTF. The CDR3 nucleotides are TGTGCCAGCAGTGGGACAGGACCCCCTCTTAACTATGGCTACACCTTC.

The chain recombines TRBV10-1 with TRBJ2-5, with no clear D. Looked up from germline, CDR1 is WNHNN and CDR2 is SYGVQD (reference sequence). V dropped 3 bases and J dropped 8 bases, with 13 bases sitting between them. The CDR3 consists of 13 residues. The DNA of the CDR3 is TGCGCCAGCAGTGACGGCCCCTGGGAAACCCAGTACTTC. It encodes CASSDGPWETQYF.

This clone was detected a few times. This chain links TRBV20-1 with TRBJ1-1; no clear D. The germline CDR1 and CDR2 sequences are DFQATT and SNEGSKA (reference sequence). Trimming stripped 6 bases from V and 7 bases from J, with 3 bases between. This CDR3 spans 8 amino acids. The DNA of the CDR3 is TGCAGTGCGGATGAAGCTTTCTTT. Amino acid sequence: CSADEAFF.

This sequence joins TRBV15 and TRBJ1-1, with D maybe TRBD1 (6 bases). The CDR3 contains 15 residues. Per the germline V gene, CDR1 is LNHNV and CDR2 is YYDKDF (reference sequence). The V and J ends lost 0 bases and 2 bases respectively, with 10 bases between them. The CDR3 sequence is CATSREDGTNTEAFF. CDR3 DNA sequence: TGTGCCACCAGCAGAGAAGATGGGACAAACACTGAAGCTTTCTTT.

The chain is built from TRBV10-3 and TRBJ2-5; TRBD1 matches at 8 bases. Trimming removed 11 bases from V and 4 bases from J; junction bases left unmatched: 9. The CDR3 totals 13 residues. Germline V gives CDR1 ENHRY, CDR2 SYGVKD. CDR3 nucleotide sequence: TGTGCCGCTGGACAGGGAGGAGGAGAGACCCAGTACTTC. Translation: CAAGQGGGETQYF.

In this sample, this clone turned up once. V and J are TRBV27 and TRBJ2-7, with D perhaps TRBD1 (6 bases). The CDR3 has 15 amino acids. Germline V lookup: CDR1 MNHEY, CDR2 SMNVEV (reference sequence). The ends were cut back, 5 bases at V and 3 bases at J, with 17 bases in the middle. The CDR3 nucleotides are TGTGCCAGCAGTCCAGGGACAACTGGAGTCTACGAGCAGTACTTC. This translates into CASSPGTTGVYEQYF.

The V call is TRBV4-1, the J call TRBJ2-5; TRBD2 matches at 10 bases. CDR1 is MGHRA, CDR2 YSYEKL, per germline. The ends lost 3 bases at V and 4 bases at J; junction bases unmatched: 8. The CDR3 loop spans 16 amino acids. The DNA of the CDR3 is TGCGCCAGCAGCCACCCTCGGACTAGCGGAGGAGAGACCCAGTACTTC. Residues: CASSHPRTSGGETQYF.

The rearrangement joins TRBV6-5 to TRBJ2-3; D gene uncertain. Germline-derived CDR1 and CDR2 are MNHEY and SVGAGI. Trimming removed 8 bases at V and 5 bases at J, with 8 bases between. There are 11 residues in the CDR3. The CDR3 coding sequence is TGTGCCAGCTCCCTTGGAGATACGCAGTATTTT. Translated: CASSLGDTQYF.